A single T cell receptor (beta chain) is shown here with its context. No antigen is known for it. The sample belongs to a study of cytomegalovirus exposure and HLA in healthy donors. This CDR3 contains 18 residues. J gave up 8 bases and V 5 bases, and 17 bases lay outside the gene matches. Germline-derived CDR1 and CDR2 are SGHTA and FQGTGA. Both 60 Vbeta primers and 13 Jbeta primers went into the PCR. The table came from immunoSEQ multiplex PCR; TCRdb's copy has only in-frame clones and leaves some out. The sample contains about 180,000 clones, 75% of which appear only once. Study-level findings and limits: In a later analysis, most CMV-associated TCR beta chains appeared HLA-restricted.

This receptor was obtained from a male donor in good health and CMV-seronegative. Sequencing input: PBMCs. The rearrangement links TRBV7-3 to TRBJ2-1; 11 bases fit TRBD2. This CDR3 is CASSLFHPTSGSLYEQFF. The CDR3 bases are TGTGCCAGCAGCCTTTTCCACCCCACTAGCGGGAGTCTCTATGAGCAGTTCTTC.